The clone carrying this TCR beta chain appeared a single time. Its antigen remains unidentified. TCRdb analysed the 5' RACE reads with MiXCR anew, one entry per CDR3 protein. In the table there are more than 300,000 distinct CDR3 sequences, roughly a tenth of which are singletons. This entry belongs to a study of T cells after yellow fever vaccination. Study information: Low-cell-number fractions underwent preparation using SMART-Seq v4 Ultra Low Input. The study's findings and limits: Boosting was followed by the reappearance of most primary-vaccination clones (about 97% CD4, 88% CD8).

V gave up 5 bases and J gave up 10 bases, with 18 bases separating them. Germline V gene sequence: CDR1 MNHEY, CDR2 SVGAGI. The CDR3 is 15 amino acids. This rearrangement joins TRBV6-5 to TRBJ1-6; D unclear. This sequence was found in a man between 18 and 29 years old who received the YFV17D yellow fever vaccine. The sequenced sample was CD4+ T cells sorted from PBMCs, obtained 45 days after the yellow fever booster vaccination. The CDR3 is CASSRLGPRLSPLHF. Here the CDR3 DNA reads TGTGCCAGCAGTCGTCTAGGTCCGCGTTTGTCACCCCTCCACTTT.